Each of the 28 T cell receptor beta chains below was sequenced from the same sample in a study of CD8 T cells in ankylosing spondylitis. TCRdb processed the 5' RACE reads anew with MiXCR; each CDR3 protein has one entry. The sample has hundreds of thousands of distinct CDR3 sequences, about 26% seen once. The specimen sequenced was blood, either unsorted or a sorted T cell fraction (not recorded which). Receptors were obtained from a male donor with ankylosing spondylitis or in good health (not recorded which).

This clonotype came up many times. The chain is built from TRBV12-3 or TRBV12-4 and TRBJ2-2; 12 bases fit TRBD2. V was pared by 6 bases and J by 5 bases, with 4 bases of the junction left unmatched. This CDR3 comprises 15 residues. This CDR3 is CASRLGLAGTGELFF. CDR3 bases: TGTGCCAGCAGACTCGGACTAGCGGGGACCGGGGAGCTGTTTTTT.

This clonotype was seen a few times. The chain has TRBV20-1 and TRBJ2-3, with D perhaps given as TRBD1 or TRBD2 (5 bases each). V was shortened by 5 bases and J by 6 bases, with 12 bases between the two germline ends. The CDR3 consists of 12 residues. Per germline, CDR1 DFQATT and CDR2 SNEGSKA (reference sequence). The CDR3 coding sequence is TGCAGTGCTCCCCAAGAGGGGGATACGCAGTATTTT. Translated, it gives CSAPQEGDTQYF.

The table lists this clonotype with a few counts. The chain carries TRBV10-3 and TRBJ1-5, with 8 bases lining up with TRBD1. The germline CDR1 and CDR2 sequences are ENHRY and SYGVKD. The CDR3 loop spans 13 amino acids. The J segment lost 5 bases and the V segment lost 7 bases, leaving 4 bases of the junction unmatched. CDR3 nucleotides: TGTGCCATCACCGAGGGACAGGATCAGCCCCAGCATTTT. Its translation: CAITEGQDQPQHF.

At least ten counts were recorded for this clonotype. V and J are TRBV20-1 and TRBJ2-3; D is possibly TRBD2 (6 bases). V was shortened by 1 base and J by 0 bases, with 8 bases between the two germline ends. Germline CDR1 is DFQATT and CDR2 is SNEGSKA (reference sequence). CDR3 length: 14 amino acids. The CDR3 DNA sequence: TGCAGTGCTAGAGTCGGGAGTAGCACAGATACGCAGTATTTT. Its protein product is CSARVGSSTDTQYF.

The chain recombines TRBV20-1 with TRBJ1-5; D gene ambiguous. In germline, CDR1 is DFQATT, CDR2 SNEGSKA (reference sequence). V was shortened by 4 bases and J by 5 bases, with 12 bases between the two germline ends. The CDR3 has 13 amino acids. The CDR3 protein is CSATVVGYQPQHF. The CDR3 coding sequence is TGCAGTGCTACAGTGGTGGGGTATCAGCCCCAGCATTTT.

The chain uses TRBV18 and TRBJ2-7; 12 positions agree with TRBD2. The CDR3 runs 16 residues. With 2 bases clipped from V and 5 bases from J, the junction kept 7 bases outside the gene matches. The germline CDR1 and CDR2 sequences are KGHSH and LQKENI. CDR3 in amino acids: CASSPLTSGSFHEQYF. CDR3 nucleotides: TGTGCCAGCTCACCATTGACTAGCGGGAGTTTCCACGAGCAGTACTTC.

This clonotype was seen many times. The DNA of the CDR3 is TGCAGTGCCCCACCACAGGGCCATGAGCAGTTCTTC. Amino acid sequence: CSAPPQGHEQFF. The chain has TRBV20-1 and TRBJ2-1; a weak D match, TRBD1 (6 bases). This CDR3 is 12 amino acids long. Germline CDR1 DFQATT, CDR2 SNEGSKA (reference sequence). With 6 bases removed from V and 8 bases from J, the gap between germline ends came to 14 bases.

The chain has TRBV29-1 and TRBJ2-7; tentatively, D is TRBD1 (6 bases). The V end lost 4 bases, the J end lost 2 bases, and 9 bases lay between the germline ends. This CDR3 region has 12 residues. CDR1 is SQVTM, CDR2 ANQGSEA, per germline. The CDR3 DNA reads as TGCAGCGTTGCCCAGGGGCCCTACGAGCAGTACTTC. As protein: CSVAQGPYEQYF.

This clonotype was seen many times. This sequence joins TRBV12-5 and TRBJ2-2, with D hard to call. The germline CDR1 and CDR2 sequences are LGHNT and FRNRAP. Trimming removed 6 bases from V and 1 base from J, with 6 bases in between. The CDR3 has 13 amino acids. The CDR3 DNA reads TGTGCTAGTGGACCAATGAACACCGGGGAGCTGTTTTTT. It encodes CASGPMNTGELFF.

The sample holds many counts of this clonotype. The chain carries TRBV15 and TRBJ2-3, with TRBD2 matching 7 bases. Germline V gene lookup returns CDR1 LNHNV and CDR2 YYDKDF (reference sequence). The junction had 8 bases not matched to a gene; V was cut back by 0 bases and J by 2 bases. The CDR3 totals 17 residues. The CDR3 loop is CATSRDKWREPTDTQYF. As DNA, the CDR3 is TGTGCCACCAGCAGAGATAAATGGCGGGAGCCCACAGATACGCAGTATTTT. Looking up the rest from reference TRBV15 and TRBJ2-3 gives the full variable domain: DAMVIQNPRYQVTQFGKPVTLSCSQTLNHNVMYWYQQKSSQAPKLLFHYYDKDFNNEADTPDNFQSRRPNTSFCFLDIRSPGLGDTAMYLCATSRDKWREPTDTQYFGPGTRLTVL.

The chain joins TRBV20-1 to TRBJ2-7; the match to TRBD2 covers 11 bases. The length of the CDR3 is 13 residues. The germline gives CDR1 DFQATT, CDR2 SNEGSKA (reference sequence). The ends lost 5 bases at V and 12 bases at J; junction bases unmatched: 12. The CDR3 is CSASPSTSGSTYF. In nucleotides, the CDR3 is TGCAGTGCTTCCCCCAGTACTAGCGGGAGTACGTACTTC.

This sequence joins TRBV20-1 and TRBJ2-1, with TRBD2 matching over 10 bases. The CDR3 is 14 residues long. Germline V gives CDR1 DFQATT, CDR2 SNEGSKA (reference sequence). V lost 6 bases and J lost 4; bases outside the gene matches: 6. CDR3 region: CSAKLAGSYNEQFF. In DNA, the CDR3 is TGCAGTGCAAAACTAGCGGGATCTTACAATGAGCAGTTCTTC.

This clonotype came up once. The chain carries TRBV5-4 and TRBJ2-2, with 9 bases aligning to TRBD2. This CDR3 region has 16 residues. Germline V gives CDR1 SGHNT, CDR2 YYREEE (reference sequence). Trimming at V came to 9 bases and at J to 0 bases, leaving 9 bases not matched to a gene. This CDR3 reads CAIPGASGTNTGELFF. DNA for the CDR3: TGTGCCATCCCAGGTGCTAGCGGGACGAACACCGGGGAGCTGTTTTTT.

This clonotype was counted at least ten times. This chain connects TRBV3-1 to TRBJ2-2, with D perhaps being TRBD1 or TRBD2 (5 bases each). With 4 bases removed from V and 2 bases from J, the gap between germline ends came to 8 bases. Germline V gene sequence: CDR1 LGHDT, CDR2 YNNKEL (reference sequence). There are 14 residues in the CDR3. CDR3 in DNA: TGTGCCAGCAGCCTGAGGGGCAACACCGGGGAGCTGTTTTTT. Protein sequence: CASSLRGNTGELFF.

There are a few counts of this clonotype. This rearrangement joins TRBV7-3 to TRBJ2-3; 10 nucleotides line up with TRBD2. J was trimmed by 0 bases and V by 5 bases; bases with no gene match: 2. The CDR3 has 15 residues. Germline V CDR1 and CDR2: SGHTA, FQGTGA. The CDR3 sequence is CASSTSGESTDTQYF. The DNA for the CDR3 is TGTGCCAGCAGCACTAGCGGGGAGAGCACAGATACGCAGTATTTT.

The chain combines TRBV4-1 with TRBJ2-5; 9 bases align to TRBD2. Germline loops: CDR1 MGHRA, CDR2 YSYEKL. The trim removed 0 bases at V and 2 bases at J, leaving 7 bases unmatched. This CDR3 has 17 residues. The CDR3 nucleotides are TGCGCCAGCAGCCAAGATCAGGCGGGAGGGCTACAAGAGACCCAGTACTTC. Its protein product is CASSQDQAGGLQETQYF.

This clonotype appeared a few times. V is TRBV12-3 or TRBV12-4 and J is TRBJ2-4, with a tentative D call TRBD2 (6 bases). The CDR3 is 13 amino acids. V was trimmed by 4 bases and J by 8 bases, leaving 12 bases between them. Here the CDR3 DNA reads TGTGCCAGCAGTTCGGGCAGGGAGGACATTCAGTACTTC. This codes for CASSSGREDIQYF.

This clonotype was detected ten times or more. The V and J genes are TRBV20-1 and TRBJ2-1; D is ambiguous. The V end was cut by 0 bases, the J end by 5 bases, with 14 bases between. The CDR3 sequence is 15 residues long. Germline V CDR1 and CDR2: DFQATT, SNEGSKA (reference sequence). The CDR3 coding sequence is TGCAGTGCTAGAGATGGGCTAAGATACGACAATGAGCAGTTCTTC. Translated: CSARDGLRYDNEQFF.

This clonotype was detected only a few times. This chain uses TRBV7-8 with TRBJ1-2, with a possible D match to TRBD1 (6 bases). The CDR3 totals 15 residues. Germline V gene sequence: CDR1 SGHVS, CDR2 FQNEAQ. V was shortened by 5 bases and J by 2 bases, with 15 bases between the two germline ends. CDR3 loop: CASSLSNRANYGYTF. In nucleotides, the CDR3 is TGTGCCAGCAGCCTAAGTAACAGGGCCAACTATGGCTACACCTTC.

The V gene is TRBV6-6, the J gene TRBJ1-1; D is unclear. The CDR3 length is 12 residues. Per the germline V gene, CDR1 is MNHNY and CDR2 is SVGAGI (reference sequence). Deletions cut 6 bases from V and 8 bases from J, with 13 bases between. CDR3 sequence: CASSHGREEAFF. In DNA, the CDR3 is TGTGCCAGCAGCCACGGGAGGGAAGAAGCTTTCTTT.

This clonotype was detected a few times. The chain joins TRBV25-1 to TRBJ2-3; 10 bases are shared with TRBD2. Germline lookup yields CDR1 MGHDK and CDR2 SYGVNS. This CDR3 region has 16 residues. J was trimmed by 4 bases and V by 2 bases; bases with no gene match: 6. DNA of the CDR3: TGTGCCAGCAGTGAAACGAGCGGGAGGGTTGCAGATACGCAGTATTTT. Encoded protein: CASSETSGRVADTQYF.

This clonotype showed up just once. This chain joins TRBV12-3 or TRBV12-4 and TRBJ1-1, with TRBD1 as a possible D gene (5 bases). Trimming took off 6 bases at V and 12 bases at J, with 14 bases between the two ends. There are 11 residues in the CDR3. CDR3 DNA: TGTGCCAGCAGCCCCGGGACCGGATCTTTCTTT. Amino acid sequence: CASSPGTGSFF.

This chain uses TRBV20-1 with TRBJ2-5, with TRBD1 matching over 7 bases. Trimming removed 6 bases from V and 4 bases from J; junction bases left unmatched: 2. Germline CDR1 and CDR2: DFQATT and SNEGSKA (reference sequence). This CDR3 is 11 amino acids long. This chain's CDR3 is CSARQGETQYF. The CDR3 region has the DNA TGCAGTGCAAGACAGGGAGAGACCCAGTACTTC.

The sample holds a few counts of this clonotype. This chain joins TRBV29-1 and TRBJ2-5, with 7 bases that match TRBD1. Looked up from germline, CDR1 is SQVTM and CDR2 is ANQGSEA. The CDR3 sequence is 12 residues long. J lost 2 bases, V lost 7 bases, and 4 bases had no gene match. Here the CDR3 DNA reads TGCAGCGCCTCGGGACAGCAAGAGACCCAGTACTTC. It translates to CSASGQQETQYF.

This clonotype occurred many times. V is TRBV9 and J is TRBJ1-2; weak D call: TRBD1 (6 bases). The CDR3 contains 16 residues. Trimming removed 3 bases at V and 1 base at J, with 16 bases between. CDR1 and CDR2 (germline): SGDLS, YYNGEE. CDR3 nucleotides: TGTGCCAGCAGCGCCCAGCCGGGACAAAGTAACTATGGCTACACCTTC. It specifies CASSAQPGQSNYGYTF.

The rearrangement uses TRBV7-2 and TRBJ2-1; D perhaps matches TRBD2 (6 bases). V shed 3 bases and J shed 3 bases, with 9 bases lying between them. Germline V gene lookup returns CDR1 SGHTA and CDR2 FQGNSA. The CDR3 consists of 14 residues. CDR3 amino acids: CASSFGRDYNEQFF. CDR3 DNA: TGTGCCAGCAGCTTTGGGCGGGACTACAATGAGCAGTTCTTC.

This clonotype has just a few counts. This sequence joins TRBV29-1 and TRBJ2-7, with unresolved D. Per the germline V gene, CDR1 is SQVTM and CDR2 is ANQGSEA. V gave up 7 bases and J gave up 3 bases, with 10 bases separating them. The CDR3 extends over 11 amino acids. This CDR3 reads CSAAQSYEQYF. The CDR3 DNA reads TGCAGCGCAGCTCAGAGCTACGAGCAGTACTTC.

DNA of the CDR3: TGCAGCGTTGATGTGGGGGTGGATACGCAGTATTTT. It encodes CSVDVGVDTQYF. The chain links TRBV29-1 to TRBJ2-3; D tentatively reads TRBD1 or TRBD2 (5 bases each). Germline values: CDR1 SQVTM, CDR2 ANQGSEA. The CDR3 covers 12 residues. V lost 3 bases, J lost 6 bases, and 10 bases lay in between.